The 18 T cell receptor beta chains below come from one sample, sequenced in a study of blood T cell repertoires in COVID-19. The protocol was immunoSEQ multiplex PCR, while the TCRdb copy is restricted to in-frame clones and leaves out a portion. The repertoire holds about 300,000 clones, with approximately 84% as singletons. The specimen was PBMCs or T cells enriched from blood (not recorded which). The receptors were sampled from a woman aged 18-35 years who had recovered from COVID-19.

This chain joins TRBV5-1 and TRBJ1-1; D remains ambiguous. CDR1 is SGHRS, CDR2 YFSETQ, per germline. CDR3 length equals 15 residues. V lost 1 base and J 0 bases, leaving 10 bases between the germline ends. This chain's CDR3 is CASSLHASVNTEAFF. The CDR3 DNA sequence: TGCGCCAGCAGCTTGCATGCATCGGTGAACACTGAAGCTTTCTTT. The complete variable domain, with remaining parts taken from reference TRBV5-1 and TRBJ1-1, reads KAGVTQTPRYLIKTRGQQVTLSCSPISGHRSVSWYQQTPGQGLQFLFEYFSETQRNKGNFPGRFSGRQFSNSRSEMNVSTLELGDSALYLCASSLHASVNTEAFFGQGTRLTVV.

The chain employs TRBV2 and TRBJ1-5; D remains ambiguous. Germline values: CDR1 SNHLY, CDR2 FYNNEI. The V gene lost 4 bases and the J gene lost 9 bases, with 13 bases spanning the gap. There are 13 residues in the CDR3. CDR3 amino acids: CASSGAAQGPQHF. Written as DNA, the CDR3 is TGTGCCAGCAGTGGGGCAGCCCAAGGGCCCCAGCATTTT.

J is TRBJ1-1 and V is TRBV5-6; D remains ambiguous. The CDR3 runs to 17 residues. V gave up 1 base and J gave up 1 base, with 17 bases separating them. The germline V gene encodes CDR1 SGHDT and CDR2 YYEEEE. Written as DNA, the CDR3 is TGTGCCAGCAGCTTGCGTGGTACGGGCGCGGGGAACACTGAAGCTTTCTTT. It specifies CASSLRGTGAGNTEAFF. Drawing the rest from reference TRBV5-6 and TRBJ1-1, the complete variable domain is DAGVTQSPTHLIKTRGQQVTLRCSPKSGHDTVSWYQQALGQGPQFIFQYYEEEERQRGNFPDRFSGHQFPNYSSELNVNALLLGDSALYLCASSLRGTGAGNTEAFFGQGTRLTVV.

This CDR3 reads CASSPGTEKGFQYF. DNA of the CDR3: TGCGCCAGCAGCCCCGGGACAGAGAAAGGGTTCCAGTACTTC. The rearrangement uses TRBV10-1 and TRBJ2-5; TRBD1 agrees at 7 bases. The trim removed 6 bases at V and 10 bases at J, leaving 14 bases unmatched. This CDR3 is 14 amino acids long. Germline CDR1 is WNHNN and CDR2 is SYGVQD (reference sequence).

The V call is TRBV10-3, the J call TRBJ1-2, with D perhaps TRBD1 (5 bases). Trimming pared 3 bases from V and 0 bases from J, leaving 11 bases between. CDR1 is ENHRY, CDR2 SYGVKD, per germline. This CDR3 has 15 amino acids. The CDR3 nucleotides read TGTGCCATCAGTGAACAAGTCAGGGCTAACTATGGCTACACCTTC. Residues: CAISEQVRANYGYTF.

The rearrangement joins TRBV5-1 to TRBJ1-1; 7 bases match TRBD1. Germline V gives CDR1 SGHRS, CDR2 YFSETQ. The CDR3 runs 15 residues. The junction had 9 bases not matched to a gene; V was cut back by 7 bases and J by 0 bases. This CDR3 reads CASHQGGTMNTEAFF. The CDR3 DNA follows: TGCGCCAGCCATCAGGGGGGTACTATGAACACTGAAGCTTTCTTT.

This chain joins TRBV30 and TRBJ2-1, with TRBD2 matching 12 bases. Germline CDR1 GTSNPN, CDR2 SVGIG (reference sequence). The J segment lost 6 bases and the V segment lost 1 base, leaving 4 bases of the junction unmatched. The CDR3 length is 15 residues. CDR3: CAWSESLAGGNEQFF. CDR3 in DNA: TGTGCCTGGAGTGAATCACTAGCGGGGGGCAATGAGCAGTTCTTC.

DNA of the CDR3: TGTGCCAGCAGCTTACATCCCGGCACTGAAGCTTTCTTT. Residues: CASSLHPGTEAFF. This rearrangement joins TRBV7-3 to TRBJ1-1, with unresolved D. Deletions cut 2 bases from V and 4 bases from J, with 8 bases between. Germline lookup yields CDR1 SGHTA and CDR2 FQGTGA. This CDR3 comprises 13 residues. Full variable domain (remainder filled in from reference TRBV7-3 and TRBJ1-1): GAGVSQTPSNKVTEKGKYVELRCDPISGHTALYWYRQSLGQGPEFLIYFQGTGAADDSGLPNDRFFAVRPEGSVSTLKIQRTERGDSAVYLCASSLHPGTEAFFGQGTRLTVV.

The CDR3 loop reads CASSPRPGTYEQYF. CDR3 nucleotides: TGTGCCAGCTCACCACGTCCGGGGACCTACGAGCAGTACTTC. The rearrangement joins TRBV18 to TRBJ2-7; tentative D call: TRBD2 (5 bases). V lost 1 base to trimming and J lost 2 bases, with 9 bases between them. This CDR3 region has 14 residues. The germline V gene encodes CDR1 KGHSH and CDR2 LQKENI.

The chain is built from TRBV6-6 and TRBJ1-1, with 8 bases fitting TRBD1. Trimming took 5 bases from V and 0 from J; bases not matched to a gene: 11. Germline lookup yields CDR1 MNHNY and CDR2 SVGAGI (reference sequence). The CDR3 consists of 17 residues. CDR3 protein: CASSQATGAIMNTEAFF. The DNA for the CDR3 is TGTGCCAGCAGTCAGGCGACAGGGGCCATTATGAACACTGAAGCTTTCTTT.

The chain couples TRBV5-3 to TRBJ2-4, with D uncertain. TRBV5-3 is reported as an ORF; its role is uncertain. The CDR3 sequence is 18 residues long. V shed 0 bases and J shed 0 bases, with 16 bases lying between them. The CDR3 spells CARSLEAGYRLAKNIQYF. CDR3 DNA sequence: TGTGCCAGAAGCTTGGAGGCCGGGTACCGATTAGCCAAAAACATTCAGTACTTC.

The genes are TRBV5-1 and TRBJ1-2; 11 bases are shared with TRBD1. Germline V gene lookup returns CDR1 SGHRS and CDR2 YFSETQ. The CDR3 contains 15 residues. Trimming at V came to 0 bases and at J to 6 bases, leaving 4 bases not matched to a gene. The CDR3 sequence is CASSLGGQGANGYTF. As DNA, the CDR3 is TGCGCCAGCAGCTTGGGAGGACAGGGGGCGAATGGCTACACCTTC.

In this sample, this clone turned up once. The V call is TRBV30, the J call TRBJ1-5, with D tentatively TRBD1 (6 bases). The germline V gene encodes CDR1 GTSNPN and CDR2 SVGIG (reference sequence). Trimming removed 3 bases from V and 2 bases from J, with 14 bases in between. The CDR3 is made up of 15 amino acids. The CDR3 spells CAWRTPHRGNQPQHF. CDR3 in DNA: TGTGCCTGGAGAACTCCGCACAGGGGCAATCAGCCCCAGCATTTT.

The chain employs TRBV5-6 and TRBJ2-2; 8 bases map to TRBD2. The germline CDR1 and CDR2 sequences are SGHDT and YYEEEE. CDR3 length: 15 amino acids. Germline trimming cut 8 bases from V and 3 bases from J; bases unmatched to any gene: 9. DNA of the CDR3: TGTGCCAGTACCCCCGGGACTAGTGACACCGGGGAGCTGTTTTTT. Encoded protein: CASTPGTSDTGELFF.

CDR3 sequence reads: CASSVGGGTQPQHF. CDR3 sequence (DNA): TGTGCCAGCAGTGTAGGAGGGGGCACTCAGCCCCAGCATTTT. V gene TRBV2 combines with J gene TRBJ1-5; 7 nucleotides match TRBD1. The CDR3 is 14 residues long. Germline lookup yields CDR1 SNHLY and CDR2 FYNNEI. J lost 6 bases, V lost 4 bases, and 6 bases had no gene match.

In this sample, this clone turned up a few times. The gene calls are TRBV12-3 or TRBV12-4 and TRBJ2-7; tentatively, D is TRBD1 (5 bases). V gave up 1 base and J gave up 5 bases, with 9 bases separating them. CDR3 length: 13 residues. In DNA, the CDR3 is TGTGCCAGCAGTTTAGAGGGGCGCGACGAGCAGTACTTC. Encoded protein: CASSLEGRDEQYF.

CDR3 in amino acids: CASSLGQGQTQETQYF. The CDR3 DNA reads TGTGCCAGCAGCTTAGGGCAGGGACAGACGCAAGAGACCCAGTACTTC. This sequence joins TRBV7-6 and TRBJ2-5, with 7 bases matching TRBD1. The CDR3 is 16 amino acids. CDR1 is SGHVS and CDR2 is FNYEAQ in the germline V gene. V was clipped by 1 base and J by 2 bases; unmatched bases: 7.

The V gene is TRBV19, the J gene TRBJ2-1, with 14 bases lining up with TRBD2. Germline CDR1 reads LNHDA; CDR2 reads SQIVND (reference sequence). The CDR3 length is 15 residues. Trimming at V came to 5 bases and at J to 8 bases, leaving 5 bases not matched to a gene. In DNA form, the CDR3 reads TGTGCCAGTAGTGCCGGGACTAGCGGGAGCGATGAGCAGTTCTTC. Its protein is CASSAGTSGSDEQFF.